The 15 T cell receptor beta chains given below trace back to one sample, sequenced in a study of blood T cell repertoires in COVID-19. Clones were read by immunoSEQ multiplex PCR, and TCRdb kept only the in-frame ones, dropping some. The table includes about 200,000 clones, around 86% detected once. The sequencing sample was made of peripheral blood. These receptors all stem from a middle-aged man with acute or convalescent COVID-19.

The chain joins TRBV6-5 to TRBJ1-3; D unclear. Trimming took off 3 bases at V and 0 bases at J, with 12 bases between the two ends. Per the germline V gene, CDR1 is MNHEY and CDR2 is SVGAGI. The CDR3 runs 16 residues. The CDR3, as DNA: TGTGCCAGCAGTTATCTCAGTTCCTCCTCTGGAAACACCATATATTTT. This encodes CASSYLSSSSGNTIYF.

The chain joins TRBV6-5 to TRBJ1-5; unclear D gene. The CDR3 is 13 amino acids. Germline CDR1 is MNHEY and CDR2 is SVGAGI. Between the trimmed V and J ends, which lost 6 bases and 2 bases, there was a span of 8 bases. The CDR3, as DNA: TGTGCCAGCAGGGCCGCAGGCAATCAGCCCCAGCATTTT. It is translated as CASRAAGNQPQHF.

The chain links TRBV29-1 to TRBJ1-2, with D perhaps TRBD1 (6 bases). CDR1 and CDR2 from the germline V gene are SQVTM and ANQGSEA. V was clipped by 7 bases and J by 5 bases, with 14 bases between them. The length of the CDR3 is 12 residues. The CDR3 DNA sequence: TGCAGCGCTGGGGGGGACACTTATGGCTACACCTTC. Translated: CSAGGDTYGYTF.

This clone was observed a handful of times. The chain links TRBV11-1 to TRBJ2-1, with D uncertain. Between the trimmed V and J ends, which lost 7 bases and 7 bases, there was a span of 17 bases. CDR1 SGHAT and CDR2 FQDESV come from the germline V gene (reference sequence). CDR3 length: 14 amino acids. The CDR3 sequence is CASTSRRVMNEQFF. The CDR3 nucleotides are TGTGCCAGCACCTCGAGACGGGTTATGAATGAGCAGTTCTTC.

The chain has TRBV3-1 (or the pseudogene TRBV3-2) and TRBJ1-2; D is uncertain. The CDR3 totals 16 residues. Germline V gives CDR1 LGHDT, CDR2 YNNKEL (reference sequence). V lost 0 bases and J lost 4, with 15 bases in between. This CDR3 is CASSQEGEVRSYGYTF. CDR3 in DNA: TGTGCCAGCAGCCAAGAAGGAGAAGTCCGCAGCTATGGCTACACCTTC.

This clone was detected only once. The chain couples TRBV9 to TRBJ2-2, with 14 bases aligning to TRBD2. The germline V gene encodes CDR1 SGDLS and CDR2 YYNGEE. V lost 0 bases, J lost 2 bases, and 6 bases stayed unmatched. This CDR3 has 19 amino acids. The CDR3 loop reads CASSVASGTSGGNTGELFF. The CDR3 DNA sequence: TGTGCCAGCAGCGTAGCTAGCGGGACTAGCGGGGGAAACACCGGGGAGCTGTTTTTT.

The chain recombines TRBV7-9 with TRBJ1-1; TRBD1 agrees at 9 bases. J was trimmed by 3 bases and V by 5 bases; bases with no gene match: 7. This CDR3 has 15 residues. Germline assignment: CDR1 SEHNR and CDR2 FQNEAQ (reference sequence). CDR3 loop: CASSPQGARDTEAFF. DNA for the CDR3: TGTGCCAGCAGCCCACAGGGGGCAAGAGACACTGAAGCTTTCTTT.

The chain employs TRBV5-1 and TRBJ2-2; 10 nucleotides line up with TRBD2. The CDR3 loop spans 19 amino acids. Germline V gives CDR1 SGHRS, CDR2 YFSETQ. V was clipped by 3 bases and J by 0 bases; unmatched bases: 11. This CDR3 is CASSSDLGLAHTNTGELFF. The CDR3 region has the DNA TGCGCCAGCAGCTCTGACCTGGGACTAGCGCACACGAACACCGGGGAGCTGTTTTTT.

The CDR3 region is CASSRTSFNYGYTF. The CDR3 region has the DNA TGTGCCAGCAGCCGGACAAGTTTTAACTATGGCTACACCTTC. This chain joins TRBV6-5 and TRBJ1-2, with TRBD1 as a possible D gene (5 bases). This CDR3 is 14 amino acids long. Germline V gives CDR1 MNHEY, CDR2 SVGAGI. V lost 6 bases and J lost 1, with 12 bases in between.

This clone was observed a single time. The chain links TRBV5-1 to TRBJ1-2; D remains ambiguous. V lost 5 bases and J lost 3, with 11 bases in between. The V gene's germline CDR1 is SGHRS and CDR2 YFSETQ. The CDR3 is made up of 13 amino acids. CDR3 loop: CASRWAWDYGYTF. The CDR3 DNA follows: TGCGCCAGCAGGTGGGCATGGGACTATGGCTACACCTTC.

The chain combines TRBV5-1 with TRBJ2-3; TRBD2 aligns across 9 bases. Germline V lookup: CDR1 SGHRS, CDR2 YFSETQ. Losses at the gene ends were 1 base for V and 4 bases for J; bases not matched to a gene: 7. The CDR3 spans 16 residues. The CDR3 loop is CASSLMAGGRADTQYF. In DNA form, the CDR3 reads TGCGCCAGCAGCTTGATGGCGGGGGGGCGGGCAGATACGCAGTATTTT.

This clone was seen more than once but under ten times. This chain joins TRBV13 and TRBJ1-2; 8 bases fit TRBD1. Germline CDR1 and CDR2: PRHDT and FYEKMQ (reference sequence). Losses at the gene ends were 10 bases for V and 1 base for J; bases not matched to a gene: 11. CDR3 length: 15 amino acids. In nucleotides, the CDR3 is TGTGCCACCGACCGGGACAGGAGTTTTAACTATGGCTACACCTTC. Translation: CATDRDRSFNYGYTF. The variable domain in full, with the rest retrieved from reference TRBV13 and TRBJ1-2, is AAGVIQSPRHLIKEKRETATLKCYPIPRHDTVYWYQQGPGQDPQFLISFYEKMQSDKGSIPDRFSAQQFSDYHSELNMSSLELGDSALYFCATDRDRSFNYGYTFGSGTRLTVV.

This clone was observed a handful of times. The chain carries TRBV7-8 and TRBJ2-3; 10 bases map to TRBD2. V was clipped by 0 bases and J by 4 bases; unmatched bases: 7. Looked up from germline, CDR1 is SGHVS and CDR2 is FQNEAQ. This CDR3 region has 17 residues. In DNA form, the CDR3 reads TGTGCCAGCAGCTTAGCTAGCGGGGGGTGGTCAGCAGATACGCAGTATTTT. This codes for CASSLASGGWSADTQYF.

The chain couples TRBV5-8 to TRBJ1-6; weak D call: TRBD1 (6 bases). The CDR3 runs 16 residues. From germline, CDR1 is SGHTS and CDR2 YDEGEE. The V end lost 5 bases, the J end lost 9 bases, and 21 bases lay between the germline ends. The CDR3 DNA follows: TGTGCCAGCAGACGGAGTCGGACAGTTGTTTTTTCACCCCTCCACTTT. This translates into CASRRSRTVVFSPLHF.

The sample holds a few counts of this clone. This chain joins TRBV5-1 and TRBJ1-2, with a weak D call TRBD1 (5 bases). The V end lost 0 bases, the J end lost 8 bases, and 8 bases lay between the germline ends. From germline, CDR1 is SGHRS and CDR2 YFSETQ. The CDR3 runs 12 residues. Here the CDR3 DNA reads TGCGCCAGCAGCTTGGCACAGGACGGCTACACCTTC. Translation gives CASSLAQDGYTF.